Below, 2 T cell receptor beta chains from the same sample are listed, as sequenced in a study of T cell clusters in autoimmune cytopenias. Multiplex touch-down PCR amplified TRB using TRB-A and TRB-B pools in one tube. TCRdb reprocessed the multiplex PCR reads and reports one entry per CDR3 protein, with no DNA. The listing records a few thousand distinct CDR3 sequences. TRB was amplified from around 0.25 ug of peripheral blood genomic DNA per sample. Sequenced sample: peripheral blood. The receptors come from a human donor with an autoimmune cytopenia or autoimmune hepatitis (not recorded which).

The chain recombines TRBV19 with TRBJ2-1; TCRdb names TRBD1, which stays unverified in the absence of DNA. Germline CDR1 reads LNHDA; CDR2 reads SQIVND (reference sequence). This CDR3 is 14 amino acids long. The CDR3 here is CARSFVTGGNEQFF.

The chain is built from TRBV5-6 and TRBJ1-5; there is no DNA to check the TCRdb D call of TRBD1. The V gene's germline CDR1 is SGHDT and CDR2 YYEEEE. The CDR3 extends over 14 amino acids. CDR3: CASSGQGYNQPQHF.